This TCR beta chain was documented in a study of CD8 T cells in Susac syndrome. Whole-study context: At the time their blood was drawn, patients with Susac syndrome were either therapy-naive, on corticosteroids (with some of them also receiving intravenous immunoglobulin), or on intravenous immunoglobulin alone. Study-wide points: Regarding the TCR sequencing and HLA analysis, the study admitted that a relatively small number of individuals were involved.

As concerns this clonotype: Its antigen is as yet unknown.

Trimming stripped 6 bases from V and 7 bases from J, with 12 bases between. CDR3 length equals 12 residues. In germline, CDR1 is SNHLY, CDR2 FYNNEI. Patients having Susac syndrome satisfied recently defined diagnostic criteria for definite or probable disease. Random hexamers were used to reverse transcribe an amount of about 0.45 to 1 ug RNA. In TCRdb, the immunoSEQ multiplex PCR reads were re-called with MiXCR into one record per CDR3 protein. The data contain some 150,000 distinct CDR3 sequences, 85% to 95% of them seen just once; the ten biggest clones take up 0.16%. J is TRBJ1-1 and V is TRBV2; D is uncertain. What was sequenced was CD4+ T cells from PBMCs. The origin of this receptor is a human donor with Susac syndrome. CDR3 DNA: TGTGCCAGCAGGGGCCTCCAGAGTGAAGCTTTCTTT. Protein sequence: CASRGLQSEAFF.